A selection of T cell receptor beta chains follows, all from one sample in a study of identical twins. TCRdb itself ran the 5' RACE reads through MiXCR, one entry per CDR3 protein. The data contain approximately 630,000 distinct CDR3 sequences, under 8.5% of them seen just once; the ten biggest clones take up 1.5% to 2%. These same data were also listed under a study on yellow fever vaccine responses in identical twins.

Material for sequencing was PBMCs. Every receptor here comes from a woman aged 18-29 years in good health. CDR3s include the opening cysteine and the closing phenylalanine or tryptophan. Fields, in order: J gene, clone size, D gene, V gene, CDR3 DNA, CDR3 protein. The D gene is left open where the match is weak. Some rows have no size entry. The others give once, few or many, or a class for an expanded clone.

TRBJ2-5,NA,NA,TRBV14,TGTGCCAGCAGCCAAGATAGGGCGGGGCCAAAAGAGACCCAGTACTTC,CASSQDRAGPKETQYF
TRBJ1-6,many,NA,TRBV6-6,TGTGCCAGCAGTCCAGGGACATCACCCCTCCACTTT,CASSPGTSPLHF
TRBJ2-3,NA,NA,TRBV5-1,TGCGCCAGCAGCTTCGTAGGAGGGAGAGGAGATACGCAGTATTTT,CASSFVGGRGDTQYF
TRBJ2-5,NA,NA,TRBV2,TGTGCCAGCAGTGGGTCAACTCGGGGCCAAGAGACCCAGTACTTC,CASSGSTRGQETQYF
TRBJ2-6,NA,NA,TRBV12-3/TRBV12-4,TGTGCCAGCAATCCGGGACGCCCCTCTGGGGCCAACGTCCTGACTTTC,CASNPGRPSGANVLTF
TRBJ2-3,NA,TRBD2,TRBV5-1,TGCGCCAGCAGCCTAGCGGCGATCACAGATACGCAGTATTTT,CASSLAAITDTQYF
TRBJ1-1,NA,TRBD1,TRBV5-1,TGCGCCAGCAGCTTTGTTCCGGACAGGGTGGCGTGGGCTTTCTTT,CASSFVPDRVAWAFF
TRBJ1-1,many,NA,TRBV12-3/TRBV12-4,TGTGCCAGCAAGGCGGGACGGGTGAACACTGAAGCTTTCTTT,CASKAGRVNTEAFF
TRBJ2-1,many,NA,TRBV5-1,TGCGCCAGCAGCTTGAAACCGTCCTACAATGAGCAGTTCTTC,CASSLKPSYNEQFF
TRBJ2-7,few,NA,TRBV10-3,TGTGCCATCAGTGAGAGGGGAGAGCAGTACTTC,CAISERGEQYF
TRBJ2-1,few,TRBD2,TRBV11-2,TGTGCCAGCAGCTCAACTCGCTCCGGGGGGTACAATGAGCAGTTCTTC,CASSSTRSGGYNEQFF
TRBJ2-1,NA,NA,TRBV29-1,TGCAGCGTTGTTAGCTCCTACAATGAGCAGTTCTTC,CSVVSSYNEQFF
TRBJ2-1,NA,TRBD1,TRBV12-3/TRBV12-4,TGTGCCAGCAGTCCGCCGGACAGGTACAATGAGCAGTTCTTC,CASSPPDRYNEQFF
TRBJ1-6,many,NA,TRBV12-3/TRBV12-4,TGTGCCAGCAGTTTGGTGGGGGACAATTCACCCCTCCACTTT,CASSLVGDNSPLHF
TRBJ2-1,NA,TRBD2,TRBV12-3/TRBV12-4,TGTGCCAGCAGTTCCACTAGCGGCAATGAGCAGTTCTTC,CASSSTSGNEQFF
TRBJ2-5,many,NA,TRBV12-3/TRBV12-4,TGTGCCAGCAGTCCTCAGGGATCGCAGACCCAGTACTTC,CASSPQGSQTQYF
TRBJ2-1,NA,NA,TRBV2,TGTACCAGCACCCTGGGAGGGGGGATAGGTACGGGGTTCAATGAGCAGTTCTTC,CTSTLGGGIGTGFNEQFF
TRBJ2-7,NA,NA,TRBV27,TGTGCCAGCAGTCCCTGGACGGGCATGGGGTCCTACGAGCAGTACTTC,CASSPWTGMGSYEQYF
TRBJ2-1,few,TRBD2,TRBV11-1,TGTGCCAGCAGCTCACAGGGACTAGCGGACAGCTCCTACAATGAGCAGTTCTTC,CASSSQGLADSSYNEQFF
TRBJ2-3,many,TRBD2,TRBV9,TGTGCCAGCAGCGGCCCCGGGGGGGCTAGCACAGATACGCAGTATTTT,CASSGPGGASTDTQYF
TRBJ2-5,NA,TRBD1,TRBV2,TGTGCCAGCAGTTGGACAGGGGAGGAGACCCAGTACTTC,CASSWTGEETQYF
TRBJ2-7,many,NA,TRBV7-3,TGTGCCAGCAGCGCTGACAGAATCGAGCAGTACTTC,CASSADRIEQYF
TRBJ1-1,NA,NA,TRBV5-5,TGTGCCAGGAGCCCCGGGAGGGGCGCTGAAGCTTTCTTT,CARSPGRGAEAFF
TRBJ1-2,NA,NA,TRBV5-8,TGTGCCAGCAGCCGACAGATACCTAACTATGGCTACACCTTC,CASSRQIPNYGYTF
TRBJ2-7,NA,TRBD2,TRBV20-1,TGCAGTGCTAGAGCCAGGACTAGCGGAGCCTACGAGCAGTACTTC,CSARARTSGAYEQYF
TRBJ1-1,many,NA,TRBV4-1,TGCGCCAGCAGCCAGGGGTGGAGCACTGAAGCTTTCTTT,CASSQGWSTEAFF
TRBJ2-7,NA,TRBD1,TRBV7-9,TGTGCCAGCAGCTTGGGACAGGGATATCGCGAGCAGTACTTC,CASSLGQGYREQYF
TRBJ2-2,NA,NA,TRBV28,TGTGCCAGCAGTTTATTGGCCGATTCGAACACCGGGGAGCTGTTTTTT,CASSLLADSNTGELFF
TRBJ2-4,NA,NA,TRBV3-1,TGTGCCAGCAGCCAAGATCCTAAAAACATTCAGTACTTC,CASSQDPKNIQYF
TRBJ2-2,many,TRBD1,TRBV15,TGTGCCACCAGCAGGGGGTTGGGACAGGGACGGAACACCGGGGAGCTGTTTTTT,CATSRGLGQGRNTGELFF
TRBJ1-2,few,NA,TRBV20-1,TGCAGTGCTAGAAGTGGGAATTTCTATGGCTACACCTTC,CSARSGNFYGYTF
TRBJ2-3,many,TRBD1,TRBV5-1,TGCGCCAGCAGCTTGCTAGGGGGCTGGACAGATACGCAGTATTTT,CASSLLGGWTDTQYF
TRBJ2-7,few,TRBD2,TRBV5-4,TGTGCCAGCAGCTTCCCGCAAACTAGCGGGAGTCTCCACGAGCAGTACTTC,CASSFPQTSGSLHEQYF
TRBJ1-4,NA,NA,TRBV4-1,TGCGCCAGCAGCCATCGGGAAAAACTGTTTTTT,CASSHREKLFF
TRBJ2-3,many,TRBD2,TRBV12-3/TRBV12-4,TGTGCCAGCAGTCCGACTAGCGGGACCACAGATACGCAGTATTTT,CASSPTSGTTDTQYF
TRBJ2-5,NA,NA,TRBV3-1,TGTGCCAGCAGCCTACAAGGGGGGTTCGGAGAGACCCAGTACTTC,CASSLQGGFGETQYF
TRBJ2-2,few,TRBD1,TRBV5-1,TGCGCCAGCAGACCGACAGGGGATAACACCGGGGAGCTGTTTTTT,CASRPTGDNTGELFF
TRBJ1-5,NA,TRBD1,TRBV5-1,TGCGCCAGCAGCGTAGGGGGCCCGCGGGACGGACCCCAGCATTTT,CASSVGGPRDGPQHF
TRBJ1-1,many,NA,TRBV6-5,TGTGCCAGCAGTTACTCTAGCCGAGGGGACACTGAAGCTTTCTTT,CASSYSSRGDTEAFF
TRBJ1-5,many,NA,TRBV24-1,TGTGCCACCAGTGATTCTCGCGGAGGACAGTTCAGCAATCAGCCCCAGCATTTT,CATSDSRGGQFSNQPQHF
TRBJ2-4,NA,TRBD1,TRBV10-2,TGCGCCAGCAGGGTGGGACAGAGCGAGAAAAACATTCAGTACTTC,CASRVGQSEKNIQYF
TRBJ1-6,many,NA,TRBV28,TGTGCCAGCTCACGCGTCGGGAATTCACCCCTCCACTTT,CASSRVGNSPLHF
TRBJ2-1,many,TRBD2,TRBV12-3/TRBV12-4,TGTGCCAGCAGTTGTAAGGGGGGACTAGCCTACAATGAGCAGTTCTTC,CASSCKGGLAYNEQFF
TRBJ2-7,many,NA,TRBV7-9,TGTGCCAGCAGCTTAGACCCAATCTACGAGCAGTACTTC,CASSLDPIYEQYF
TRBJ1-2,few,NA,TRBV20-1,TGCAGTGCCCAAGACAGGATTGGCGGCTACACCTTC,CSAQDRIGGYTF
TRBJ2-3,few,NA,TRBV10-1,TGCGCCAGCAGCAGGGACCCAAGCACAGATACGCAGTATTTT,CASSRDPSTDTQYF
TRBJ2-5,NA,NA,TRBV5-1,TGCGCCAGCCCGGGAACAGTTTACCAAGAGACCCAGTACTTC,CASPGTVYQETQYF
TRBJ1-1,few,NA,TRBV12-3/TRBV12-4,TGTGCCGGTACGTCCGGTTACAACACTGAAGCTTTCTTT,CAGTSGYNTEAFF
TRBJ2-1,many,TRBD2,TRBV12-3/TRBV12-4,TGTGCCAGCACCCAATTAGCGGGACTCACCTACAATGAGCAGTTCTTC,CASTQLAGLTYNEQFF
TRBJ1-4,many,TRBD1,TRBV7-9,TGTGCCAGCAGACGAGGACAGGCAGGCAGTGAAAAACTGTTTTTT,CASRRGQAGSEKLFF
TRBJ2-4,NA,NA,TRBV20-1,TGCAGTGCTAGAGTTTTCGGAGGGATCAAAAACATTCAGTACTTC,CSARVFGGIKNIQYF
TRBJ1-6,many,NA,TRBV2,TGTGCCAGCAGGCCCGGGACCACGGTTAATTCACCCCTCCACTTT,CASRPGTTVNSPLHF
TRBJ2-7,few,TRBD2,TRBV5-1,TGCGCCAGCAGCTTCGGGACTAGCGGGACGCCCTTTATCCCCTACGAGCAGTACTTC,CASSFGTSGTPFIPYEQYF
TRBJ2-2,many,NA,TRBV6-1,TGTGCCAGCAGCCTATCACTAGGAACCGGGGAGCTGTTTTTT,CASSLSLGTGELFF
TRBJ1-5,many,NA,TRBV11-2,TGTGCCAGCAGCTCAGAGAATCAGCCCCAGCATTTT,CASSSENQPQHF
TRBJ2-1,many,NA,TRBV7-2,TGTGCCAGCAGCCCCGGGACCCTTTTAGTGTATGAGCAGTTCTTC,CASSPGTLLVYEQFF
TRBJ2-1,few,TRBD1,TRBV2,TGTGCCAGCAGCCACGACTCCGGGACAGGGACATATGAGCAGTTCTTC,CASSHDSGTGTYEQFF
TRBJ1-1,many,TRBD1,TRBV12-3/TRBV12-4,TGTGCCAGCAGTCTACAGGGGAGTACTGAAGCTTTCTTT,CASSLQGSTEAFF
TRBJ2-1,few,NA,TRBV20-1,TGCAGTGCTAAACGTCCAGCGGCAGGGCATGAGCAGTTCTTC,CSAKRPAAGHEQFF
TRBJ1-2,few,NA,TRBV29-1,TGCAGCGTTGGCGGAAGGCCTAACTATGGCTACACCTTC,CSVGGRPNYGYTF